Listed below are T cell receptor beta chains from one sample, sequenced in a study of blood T cell repertoires in COVID-19. This table comes from immunoSEQ multiplex PCR, and its TCRdb copy is limited to in-frame clones, with some not included. The profile shows 50,000 to 55,000 clones, 65% to 85% of them singletons. The sequencing sample was made of peripheral blood. The receptors shown here come from a man at least 80 years old with COVID-19, enrolled during active disease. CDR3s include the opening cysteine and the closing phenylalanine or tryptophan. Each record gives: clone size, J gene, D gene, V gene, CDR3 protein, CDR3 DNA. A D gene is named only where the DNA matches it firmly. Size is omitted from some rows. Given values are once, few, many or a class for expanded clones.

clone_size: once; j_call: TRBJ1-2; d_call: -; v_call: TRBV6-6; cdr3_aa: CASFTGTVLTPSGYTF; cdr3_nt: TGTGCCAGCTTTACAGGGACGGTCCTTACACCCTCTGGCTACACCTTC
clone_size: -; j_call: TRBJ2-3; d_call: TRBD1; v_call: TRBV27; cdr3_aa: CASSQDRGSTDTQYF; cdr3_nt: TGTGCCAGCAGTCAGGACAGGGGGTCCACAGATACGCAGTATTTT
clone_size: once; j_call: TRBJ2-5; d_call: TRBD2; v_call: TRBV7-2; cdr3_aa: CASSFLAGVETQYF; cdr3_nt: TGTGCCAGCAGCTTTTTAGCGGGGGTGGAGACCCAGTACTTC
clone_size: -; j_call: TRBJ1-1; d_call: -; v_call: TRBV6-5; cdr3_aa: CASSYTSGYTEAFF; cdr3_nt: TGTGCCAGCAGCTACACCTCAGGGTACACTGAAGCTTTCTTT
clone_size: -; j_call: TRBJ1-2; d_call: TRBD1; v_call: TRBV7-3; cdr3_aa: CASSQDRFDGYTF; cdr3_nt: TGTGCCAGCAGCCAGGACAGGTTCGATGGCTACACCTTC
clone_size: -; j_call: TRBJ2-7; d_call: TRBD1; v_call: TRBV6-1; cdr3_aa: CASTATGIEQYF; cdr3_nt: TGTGCCAGCACCGCGACAGGGATCGAGCAGTACTTC
clone_size: -; j_call: TRBJ2-3; d_call: TRBD2; v_call: TRBV7-2; cdr3_aa: CASSRASGTDTQYF; cdr3_nt: TGTGCCAGCAGCCGGGCTAGCGGGACAGATACGCAGTATTTT
clone_size: -; j_call: TRBJ1-1; d_call: TRBD1; v_call: TRBV7-3; cdr3_aa: CASSGTGGPMNTEAFF; cdr3_nt: TGTGCCAGCAGCGGGACAGGGGGCCCGATGAACACTGAAGCTTTCTTT
clone_size: -; j_call: TRBJ1-5; d_call: -; v_call: TRBV5-5; cdr3_aa: CASSLGRGSYQPQHF; cdr3_nt: TGTGCCAGCAGCTTGGGGAGGGGCTCTTATCAGCCCCAGCATTTT
clone_size: -; j_call: TRBJ1-2; d_call: -; v_call: TRBV6-5; cdr3_aa: CASSPGGYDGYTF; cdr3_nt: TGTGCCAGCAGCCCCGGAGGGTATGATGGCTACACCTTC
clone_size: -; j_call: TRBJ2-7; d_call: -; v_call: TRBV13; cdr3_aa: CASSLGLENYEQYF; cdr3_nt: TGTGCCAGCAGCTTAGGCCTTGAGAACTACGAGCAGTACTTC
clone_size: few; j_call: TRBJ1-2; d_call: TRBD1; v_call: TRBV29-1; cdr3_aa: CSVGQGAYGYTF; cdr3_nt: TGCAGCGTCGGACAGGGCGCCTATGGCTACACCTTC
clone_size: -; j_call: TRBJ1-2; d_call: TRBD1; v_call: TRBV5-1; cdr3_aa: CASSADRIGYTF; cdr3_nt: TGCGCCAGCAGCGCGGACAGGATAGGCTACACCTTC
clone_size: few; j_call: TRBJ1-1; d_call: TRBD1; v_call: TRBV5-1; cdr3_aa: CASSLAAQGGNTEAFF; cdr3_nt: TGCGCCAGCAGCTTGGCCGCACAGGGGGGAAACACTGAAGCTTTCTTT
clone_size: few; j_call: TRBJ2-1; d_call: -; v_call: TRBV6-5; cdr3_aa: CASSYAGSPYNEQFF; cdr3_nt: TGTGCCAGCAGTTACGCCGGGTCTCCCTACAATGAGCAGTTCTTC
clone_size: -; j_call: TRBJ2-1; d_call: TRBD2; v_call: TRBV6-6; cdr3_aa: CATARGVNNEQFF; cdr3_nt: TGTGCCACCGCGCGGGGGGTGAACAATGAGCAGTTCTTC
clone_size: -; j_call: TRBJ1-2; d_call: TRBD1; v_call: TRBV10-3; cdr3_aa: CAITRTTGGSSGYTF; cdr3_nt: TGTGCCATCACTAGGACTACAGGGGGCTCGAGTGGCTACACCTTC
clone_size: -; j_call: TRBJ2-3; d_call: TRBD2; v_call: TRBV6-4; cdr3_aa: CASNPSGSSTDTQYF; cdr3_nt: TGTGCCAGCAACCCTAGCGGGAGTAGCACAGATACGCAGTATTTT
clone_size: once; j_call: TRBJ2-3; d_call: -; v_call: TRBV18; cdr3_aa: CASSPPGQLPLSRCCADTQYF; cdr3_nt: TGTGCCAGCTCACCACCGGGTCAACTACCTTTATCACGGTGTTGTGCAGATACGCAGTATTTT
clone_size: -; j_call: TRBJ1-3; d_call: -; v_call: TRBV5-4; cdr3_aa: CASSRRSSGNTIYF; cdr3_nt: TGTGCCAGCAGCCGGAGGTCCTCTGGAAACACCATATATTTT
clone_size: few; j_call: TRBJ2-3; d_call: -; v_call: TRBV19; cdr3_aa: CASTGRGHRTDTQYF; cdr3_nt: TGTGCCAGTACCGGGCGTGGACACCGAACAGATACGCAGTATTTT
clone_size: -; j_call: TRBJ2-5; d_call: TRBD1; v_call: TRBV24-1; cdr3_aa: CATSVTGGKTQYF; cdr3_nt: TGTGCCACCAGTGTTACAGGGGGTAAGACCCAGTACTTC
clone_size: -; j_call: TRBJ1-1; d_call: -; v_call: TRBV2; cdr3_aa: CASRTRWNTEAFF; cdr3_nt: TGTGCCAGCAGGACCAGGTGGAACACTGAAGCTTTCTTT
clone_size: -; j_call: TRBJ2-6; d_call: TRBD2; v_call: TRBV24-1; cdr3_aa: CATGGAGANVLTF; cdr3_nt: TGTGCCACCGGGGGGGCTGGGGCCAACGTCCTGACTTTC
clone_size: -; j_call: TRBJ2-1; d_call: TRBD2; v_call: TRBV10-2; cdr3_aa: CASSDGREYNEQFF; cdr3_nt: TGCGCCAGCAGTGATGGGCGGGAGTACAATGAGCAGTTCTTC
clone_size: -; j_call: TRBJ2-3; d_call: -; v_call: TRBV14; cdr3_aa: CASREQGGGTDTQYF; cdr3_nt: TGTGCCAGCAGAGAACAGGGGGGGGGCACAGATACGCAGTATTTT
clone_size: -; j_call: TRBJ2-1; d_call: -; v_call: TRBV7-2; cdr3_aa: CASSPGLRAGGEQFF; cdr3_nt: TGTGCCAGCAGCCCCGGACTACGGGCTGGGGGAGAGCAGTTCTTC
clone_size: -; j_call: TRBJ2-2; d_call: TRBD2; v_call: TRBV24-1; cdr3_aa: CATSDSLAGGINTGELFF; cdr3_nt: TGTGCCACCAGTGATTCACTAGCGGGGGGGATTAACACCGGGGAGCTGTTTTTT
clone_size: -; j_call: TRBJ1-5; d_call: TRBD1; v_call: TRBV28; cdr3_aa: CASSGRPGQDPNNQPQHF; cdr3_nt: TGTGCCAGCAGTGGAAGACCGGGACAGGACCCTAACAATCAGCCCCAGCATTTT
clone_size: -; j_call: TRBJ1-3; d_call: TRBD1; v_call: TRBV5-6; cdr3_aa: CASRPGQGGNTIYF; cdr3_nt: TGTGCCAGCAGACCGGGACAGGGAGGAAACACCATATATTTT
clone_size: -; j_call: TRBJ1-4; d_call: -; v_call: TRBV29-1; cdr3_aa: CSGPGLRDLIGEKLFF; cdr3_nt: TGCAGCGGACCGGGACTACGAGACCTCATCGGGGAAAAACTGTTTTTT
clone_size: -; j_call: TRBJ1-2; d_call: -; v_call: TRBV28; cdr3_aa: CASSLPGQNYGYTF; cdr3_nt: TGTGCCAGCAGTTTACCCGGACAGAACTATGGCTACACCTTC
clone_size: few; j_call: TRBJ1-5; d_call: TRBD1; v_call: TRBV19; cdr3_aa: CASSTTGQGSQPQHF; cdr3_nt: TGTGCCAGTAGTACCACGGGACAGGGGAGTCAGCCCCAGCATTTT
clone_size: -; j_call: TRBJ2-7; d_call: -; v_call: TRBV6-2/TRBV6-3; cdr3_aa: CASSRGPGGWYEQYF; cdr3_nt: TGTGCCAGCAGCCGAGGACCCGGAGGTTGGTACGAGCAGTACTTC
clone_size: -; j_call: TRBJ1-6; d_call: -; v_call: TRBV30; cdr3_aa: CAWRGWQDDSPLHF; cdr3_nt: TGTGCCTGGAGAGGTTGGCAGGATGACTCACCCCTCCACTTT
clone_size: few; j_call: TRBJ1-1; d_call: -; v_call: TRBV18; cdr3_aa: CASSPPYSENTEAFF; cdr3_nt: TGTGCCAGCTCACCACCGTATAGCGAGAACACTGAAGCTTTCTTT
clone_size: few; j_call: TRBJ1-1; d_call: TRBD1; v_call: TRBV5-1; cdr3_aa: CASSFGQGGRTEAFF; cdr3_nt: TGCGCCAGCAGCTTTGGACAGGGAGGGCGCACTGAAGCTTTCTTT
clone_size: -; j_call: TRBJ2-5; d_call: TRBD1; v_call: TRBV11-1; cdr3_aa: CASSLGTPDRGETQYF; cdr3_nt: TGTGCCAGCAGCTTAGGAACCCCTGACAGGGGGGAGACCCAGTACTTC
clone_size: -; j_call: TRBJ2-2; d_call: TRBD1; v_call: TRBV6-2/TRBV6-3; cdr3_aa: CASSRRTGGAGTGELFF; cdr3_nt: TGTGCCAGCAGCCGTCGGACAGGGGGCGCAGGCACCGGGGAGCTGTTTTTT
clone_size: -; j_call: TRBJ1-5; d_call: -; v_call: TRBV19; cdr3_aa: CASSIDQGGVQPQHF; cdr3_nt: TGTGCCAGTAGTATAGATCAAGGGGGGGTTCAGCCCCAGCATTTT
clone_size: -; j_call: TRBJ2-3; d_call: -; v_call: TRBV7-3; cdr3_aa: CASSLATVDTQYF; cdr3_nt: TGTGCCAGCAGCTTAGCTACAGTGGATACGCAGTATTTT
clone_size: -; j_call: TRBJ1-5; d_call: TRBD1; v_call: TRBV6-5; cdr3_aa: CASSRDRDRQPQHF; cdr3_nt: TGTGCCAGCAGCCGGGACAGGGACAGGCAGCCCCAGCATTTT
clone_size: -; j_call: TRBJ1-6; d_call: TRBD1; v_call: TRBV5-5; cdr3_aa: CASSPGTGVFSPLHF; cdr3_nt: TGTGCCAGCAGCCCGGGAACAGGGGTTTTTTCACCCCTCCACTTT
clone_size: -; j_call: TRBJ2-3; d_call: TRBD2; v_call: TRBV10-3; cdr3_aa: CAISSGGPTDTQYF; cdr3_nt: TGTGCCATCAGTAGCGGGGGCCCCACAGATACGCAGTATTTT
clone_size: -; j_call: TRBJ2-1; d_call: TRBD2; v_call: TRBV5-1; cdr3_aa: CASSFLTSGDYNEQFF; cdr3_nt: TGCGCCAGCAGCTTCCTGACTAGCGGGGACTACAATGAGCAGTTCTTC
clone_size: -; j_call: TRBJ1-5; d_call: -; v_call: TRBV3-1/TRBV3-2; cdr3_aa: CASGPLAYQPQHF; cdr3_nt: TGTGCCAGCGGACCCTTAGCGTACCAGCCCCAGCATTTT
clone_size: -; j_call: TRBJ2-1; d_call: -; v_call: TRBV5-4; cdr3_aa: CASSALTGLVNNEQFF; cdr3_nt: TGTGCCAGCAGCGCCTTAACAGGGCTGGTCAACAATGAGCAGTTCTTC
clone_size: few; j_call: TRBJ2-5; d_call: -; v_call: TRBV7-2; cdr3_aa: CASGKYRETQYF; cdr3_nt: TGTGCCAGCGGCAAATACCGAGAGACCCAGTACTTC
clone_size: -; j_call: TRBJ1-4; d_call: -; v_call: TRBV5-4; cdr3_aa: CASSLAGMQFEKLFF; cdr3_nt: TGTGCCAGCAGCTTGGCGGGGATGCAGTTTGAAAAACTGTTTTTT
clone_size: -; j_call: TRBJ2-1; d_call: TRBD1; v_call: TRBV12-3/TRBV12-4; cdr3_aa: CASRDRAVRQFF; cdr3_nt: TGTGCCAGCAGGGACAGGGCCGTACGGCAGTTCTTC
clone_size: -; j_call: TRBJ1-1; d_call: -; v_call: TRBV7-2; cdr3_aa: CASSLNEYAFF; cdr3_nt: TGTGCCAGCAGCTTAAACGAGTACGCTTTCTTT
clone_size: -; j_call: TRBJ1-1; d_call: -; v_call: TRBV19; cdr3_aa: CASTPQRVMNTEAFF; cdr3_nt: TGTGCCAGTACCCCCCAGAGGGTAATGAACACTGAAGCTTTCTTT
clone_size: -; j_call: TRBJ2-1; d_call: TRBD2; v_call: TRBV7-8; cdr3_aa: CASSLGASGGAVYNEQFF; cdr3_nt: TGTGCCAGCAGCTTAGGGGCTAGCGGGGGGGCAGTCTACAATGAGCAGTTCTTC
clone_size: -; j_call: TRBJ1-1; d_call: -; v_call: TRBV28; cdr3_aa: CAIGGSAANTEAFF; cdr3_nt: TGTGCCATCGGGGGTTCAGCCGCGAACACTGAAGCTTTCTTT
clone_size: -; j_call: TRBJ2-1; d_call: -; v_call: TRBV7-6; cdr3_aa: CASSPEWSEQFF; cdr3_nt: TGTGCCAGCAGCCCTGAATGGAGTGAGCAGTTCTTC
clone_size: -; j_call: TRBJ2-7; d_call: -; v_call: TRBV5-4; cdr3_aa: CASSKKQAVTYEQYF; cdr3_nt: TGTGCCAGCAGTAAGAAACAGGCGGTCACCTACGAGCAGTACTTC
clone_size: -; j_call: TRBJ2-5; d_call: TRBD1; v_call: TRBV18; cdr3_aa: CASSSVDRGGETQYF; cdr3_nt: TGTGCCAGCTCATCTGTTGACAGGGGAGGAGAGACCCAGTACTTC
clone_size: -; j_call: TRBJ1-2; d_call: -; v_call: TRBV19; cdr3_aa: CASSSSSGDYGYTF; cdr3_nt: TGTGCCAGTAGTAGTTCTTCAGGGGACTATGGCTACACCTTC